Below are 17 T cell receptor beta chains sequenced from a single sample in a study of blood T cell repertoires in COVID-19 (TCRdb year 2020). Libraries were prepared through the immunoSEQ multiplex PCR assay. TCRdb obtained this table from immuneACCESS and retained in-frame rearrangements with V and J assigned. These tables miss some clones; where compared with another copy, unresolved V genes account for less than half of the shortfall, and the remainder is unexplained. Recorded for this sample are fewer than 350,000 clones; 70% to 90% of them occurred a single time. The ten top clones hold around 8% of the sample. The sequencing input was peripheral blood. These receptors were collected from a woman aged 50 to 60 who had recovered from COVID-19.

The J gene is TRBJ1-2, the V gene TRBV20-1, with no clear D. Germline CDR1 DFQATT, CDR2 SNEGSKA (reference sequence). CDR3 length: 11 amino acids. V was clipped by 3 bases and J by 9 bases, with 11 bases between them. CDR3 sequence: CSARPGESYTF. The CDR3 DNA is TGCAGTGCTAGGCCGGGTGAGAGCTACACCTTC.

The V gene is TRBV6-2 or TRBV6-3, the J gene TRBJ2-7, with D possibly matching TRBD1 (6 bases). The CDR3 runs to 14 residues. Germline V gene sequence: CDR1 MNHEY, CDR2 SVGEGT. Trimming took 2 bases from V and 0 from J, leaving 8 bases between them. DNA for the CDR3: TGTGCCAGCAGTTACCCGGACAGCTCCTACGAGCAGTACTTC. As protein: CASSYPDSSYEQYF.

The gene calls are TRBV18 and TRBJ1-5; 7 bases match TRBD1. The CDR3 extends over 15 amino acids. V trimming: 0 bases; J trimming: 4 bases; junction bases outside the gene matches: 3. Germline V gene lookup returns CDR1 KGHSH and CDR2 LQKENI. This chain's CDR3 is CASSPPEGANQPQHF. CDR3 nucleotide sequence: TGTGCCAGCTCACCACCGGAGGGGGCAAATCAGCCCCAGCATTTT. Looking up the rest from reference TRBV18 and TRBJ1-5 gives the full variable domain: NAGVMQNPRHLVRRRGQEARLRCSPMKGHSHVYWYRQLPEEGLKFMVYLQKENIIDESGMPKERFSAEFPKEGPSILRIQQVVRGDSAAYFCASSPPEGANQPQHFGDGTRLSIL.

The chain joins TRBV28 to TRBJ1-2, with 8 bases aligning to TRBD1. V was pared by 4 bases and J by 1 base, with 5 bases of the junction left unmatched. Germline V gives CDR1 MDHEN, CDR2 SYDVKM. The CDR3 spans 15 residues. Written as DNA, the CDR3 is TGTGCCAGCAGTTCCCCCAGGGGGCTTAACTATGGCTACACCTTC. This gives the protein CASSSPRGLNYGYTF.

The chain links TRBV19 to TRBJ2-7, with D possibly TRBD1 on 6 matching bases. With 7 bases removed from V and 3 bases from J, the gap between germline ends came to 13 bases. The CDR3 length is 13 residues. Germline CDR1 and CDR2: LNHDA and SQIVND (reference sequence). The CDR3 is CASTGQNFYEQYF. Here the CDR3 DNA reads TGTGCCAGTACCGGACAGAACTTCTACGAGCAGTACTTC.

The CDR3 loop reads CSVDRGGRGTEAFF. CDR3 nucleotides: TGCAGCGTTGATAGAGGGGGCCGGGGTACTGAAGCTTTCTTT. The chain links TRBV29-1 to TRBJ1-1; 7 bases match TRBD1. The CDR3 contains 14 residues. Germline loops: CDR1 SQVTM, CDR2 ANQGSEA. J was trimmed by 5 bases and V by 3 bases; bases with no gene match: 9.

The V call is TRBV28, the J call TRBJ2-7; D remains ambiguous. This CDR3 comprises 12 residues. Trimming pared 2 bases from V and 3 bases from J, leaving 5 bases between. Germline V gene lookup returns CDR1 MDHEN and CDR2 SYDVKM. CDR3 loop: CASSLAVYEQYF. The DNA of the CDR3 is TGTGCCAGCAGTTTAGCAGTCTACGAGCAGTACTTC.

The chain recombines TRBV28 with TRBJ1-3; D might be TRBD1 (5 bases). V lost 6 bases, J lost 4 bases, and 13 bases lay in between. Germline V gene sequence: CDR1 MDHEN, CDR2 SYDVKM. The CDR3 is 14 residues long. Here the CDR3 DNA reads TGTGCCAGCAGGCCCAGGGTGGTGGGAAACACCATATATTTT. Translating gives CASRPRVVGNTIYF.

CDR3 sequence: CASSLAGAGNTGELFF. DNA for the CDR3: TGTGCCAGCAGCTTAGCGGGGGCTGGGAACACCGGGGAGCTGTTTTTT. This sequence joins TRBV7-2 and TRBJ2-2; tentative D call: TRBD1 (6 bases). Trimming stripped 0 bases from V and 1 base from J, with 9 bases between. CDR3 size: 16 residues. Per the germline V gene, CDR1 is SGHTA and CDR2 is FQGNSA.

This clone was seen only a few times. The gene calls are TRBV27 and TRBJ2-1; D is perhaps TRBD2 (7 bases). This CDR3 region has 17 residues. Germline lookup yields CDR1 MNHEY and CDR2 SMNVEV (reference sequence). Between the trimmed V and J ends, which lost 2 bases and 3 bases, there was a span of 17 bases. CDR3: CASSLPVGGGSYNEQFF. The CDR3 nucleotides read TGTGCCAGCAGTTTACCCGTGGGGGGCGGGAGCTACAATGAGCAGTTCTTC.

The chain has TRBV5-4 and TRBJ2-3; 12 positions match TRBD2. The CDR3 runs to 17 residues. V shed 4 bases, J shed 2 bases, and the junction held 8 bases outside the gene matches. The germline gives CDR1 SGHNT, CDR2 YYREEE (reference sequence). CDR3 sequence reads: CASSPGASGGDTDTQYF. In DNA, the CDR3 is TGTGCCAGCAGCCCCGGGGCTAGCGGGGGGGACACAGATACGCAGTATTTT.

This clone showed up just once. The chain joins TRBV5-1 to TRBJ1-3, with D unclear. The V end lost 4 bases, the J end lost 3 bases, and 8 bases lay between the germline ends. CDR3 size: 13 residues. CDR1 SGHRS and CDR2 YFSETQ come from the germline V gene. The CDR3 coding sequence is TGCGCCAGCAGCCCCCACATTGGAAACACCATATATTTT. Translating gives CASSPHIGNTIYF. The whole variable domain, filled in from reference TRBV5-1 and TRBJ1-3, reads KAGVTQTPRYLIKTRGQQVTLSCSPISGHRSVSWYQQTPGQGLQFLFEYFSETQRNKGNFPGRFSGRQFSNSRSEMNVSTLELGDSALYLCASSPHIGNTIYFGEGSWLTVV.

The chain employs TRBV2 and TRBJ2-7; D perhaps matches TRBD1 (6 bases). The CDR3 contains 15 residues. Per the germline V gene, CDR1 is SNHLY and CDR2 is FYNNEI. V was trimmed by 4 bases and J by 1 base, leaving 14 bases between them. The CDR3 is CASSAGAGKSYEQYF. The CDR3 bases are TGTGCCAGCAGTGCAGGGGCCGGAAAATCCTACGAGCAGTACTTC. Filled out from reference TRBV2 and TRBJ2-7, the complete variable domain reads EPEVTQTPSHQVTQMGQEVILRCVPISNHLYFYWYRQILGQKVEFLVSFYNNEISEKSEIFDDQFSVERPDGSNFTLKIRSTKLEDSAMYFCASSAGAGKSYEQYFGPGTRLTVT.

The chain links TRBV27 to TRBJ1-3; D remains ambiguous. V was trimmed by 7 bases and J by 1 base, leaving 8 bases between them. Germline values: CDR1 MNHEY, CDR2 SMNVEV (reference sequence). CDR3 length equals 13 residues. In DNA form, the CDR3 reads TGTGCCAGCATTCCTGAGTCTGGAAACACCATATATTTT. Translation: CASIPESGNTIYF.

The count of this clone is one. This chain uses TRBV19 with TRBJ1-2; possibly TRBD1 for D (5 bases). Germline CDR1 reads LNHDA; CDR2 reads SQIVND (reference sequence). This CDR3 is built from 11 residues. V was shortened by 4 bases and J by 7 bases, with 7 bases between the two germline ends. The CDR3 is CASSTGGGYTF. The CDR3 region has the DNA TGTGCCAGTAGTACCGGGGGTGGCTACACCTTC.

The chain couples TRBV5-1 to TRBJ2-5; 7 positions agree with TRBD1. Germline CDR1 is SGHRS and CDR2 is YFSETQ. V lost 3 bases and J lost 2; bases outside the gene matches: 7. The CDR3 has 15 residues. The CDR3 region is CASSSLGQTQETQYF. CDR3 DNA sequence: TGCGCCAGCAGCTCCCTGGGACAGACACAAGAGACCCAGTACTTC.

V usage is TRBV7-3 and J usage is TRBJ1-2; 10 bases match TRBD1. With V trimmed by 5 bases and J by 2 bases, 2 bases remained unmatched. The CDR3 contains 14 residues. CDR1 is SGHTA, CDR2 FQGTGA, per germline. CDR3 sequence: CASSKGQGNYGYTF. CDR3 coding DNA: TGTGCCAGCAGCAAGGGACAGGGGAACTATGGCTACACCTTC.